Each of the 31 T cell receptor beta chains below was sequenced from the same sample in a study of blood T cell repertoires in COVID-19. Method: immunoSEQ multiplex PCR; TCRdb's copy keeps in-frame clones and lacks some. The table shows approximately 360,000 clones, with around nine tenths occurring only once. Sequencing was carried out using PBMCs or T cells enriched from blood (not recorded which). These receptors all stem from a woman aged 30 to 39 with acute COVID-19.

This clone was seen just once. The chain carries TRBV12-3 or TRBV12-4 and TRBJ1-5; D is unclear. The CDR3 sequence is 13 residues long. Deletions cut 5 bases from V and 3 bases from J, with 8 bases between. The CDR3 DNA reads as TGTGCCAGCAGTGGCAGTGCCAATCAGCCCCAGCATTTT. It codes for CASSGSANQPQHF.

The CDR3 DNA follows: TGTGCCACCAGTCCGGTCAGGGGATACTATGGCTACACCTTC. Translated: CATSPVRGYYGYTF. The V gene is TRBV24-1, the J gene TRBJ1-2, with a tentative D call TRBD1 (6 bases). CDR1 and CDR2 from the germline V gene are KGHDR and SFDVKD. The CDR3 is made up of 14 amino acids. V was pared by 6 bases and J by 3 bases, with 13 bases between.

The J gene is TRBJ1-2, the V gene TRBV5-6, with TRBD1 as a possible D gene (5 bases). Germline V CDR1 and CDR2: SGHDT, YYEEEE. V was clipped by 8 bases and J by 8 bases, with 19 bases between them. The CDR3 is 13 residues long. The CDR3 loop reads CASRVREEQGYTF. In DNA form, the CDR3 reads TGTGCCAGTCGGGTCAGGGAGGAGCAAGGCTACACCTTC.

V usage is TRBV9 and J usage is TRBJ2-2, with 10 bases fitting TRBD2. Germline values: CDR1 SGDLS, CDR2 YYNGEE. V lost 3 bases to trimming and J lost 2 bases; unmatched junction nucleotides: 7. The CDR3 length is 17 residues. The CDR3 DNA reads TGTGCCAGCAGCGCCTCACTAGCGGGGAGTAACACCGGGGAGCTGTTTTTT. This gives the protein CASSASLAGSNTGELFF.

The chain is built from TRBV7-3 and TRBJ2-1; 10 bases are shared with TRBD1. The CDR3 consists of 19 residues. Germline V CDR1 and CDR2: SGHTA, FQGTGA. Losses at the gene ends were 1 base for V and 2 bases for J; bases not matched to a gene: 11. The CDR3: CASSLNPQTGGGTYNEQFF. As DNA, the CDR3 is TGTGCCAGCAGCTTAAACCCCCAGACAGGGGGCGGTACCTACAATGAGCAGTTCTTC.

The chain recombines TRBV5-1 with TRBJ2-7; 9 bases fit TRBD1. The V gene's germline CDR1 is SGHRS and CDR2 YFSETQ. The CDR3 has 14 amino acids. V lost 1 base, J lost 4 bases, and 3 bases stayed unmatched. The CDR3 region has the DNA TGCGCCAGCAGCTTGAACAGGGGGCGATACGAGCAGTACTTC. It yields the protein CASSLNRGRYEQYF.

The chain has TRBV7-8 and TRBJ1-6; 9 bases fit TRBD1. The trim removed 0 bases at V and 10 bases at J, leaving 4 bases unmatched. The CDR3 spans 15 residues. Looked up from germline, CDR1 is SGHVS and CDR2 is FQNEAQ. CDR3 nucleotides: TGTGCCAGCAGCTTAGCGGGACAGGGCGAGTCACCCCTCCACTTT. Protein: CASSLAGQGESPLHF.

This rearrangement joins TRBV12-3 or TRBV12-4 to TRBJ1-2, with no clear D. This CDR3 comprises 12 residues. Trimming stripped 5 bases from V and 9 bases from J, with 13 bases between. The CDR3 is CASSPAGFRYTF. For the CDR3, the DNA is TGTGCCAGCAGTCCCGCGGGGTTCCGCTACACCTTC.

The chain is built from TRBV9 and TRBJ2-7; TRBD2 agrees at 9 bases. CDR3 length: 17 amino acids. V was clipped by 3 bases and J by 3 bases; unmatched bases: 13. Germline V lookup: CDR1 SGDLS, CDR2 YYNGEE. The CDR3 loop reads CASSATRQAGGYYEQYF. DNA for the CDR3: TGTGCCAGCAGCGCCACCCGCCAAGCGGGGGGTTACTACGAGCAGTACTTC.

The chain couples TRBV27 to TRBJ1-1; D possibly corresponds to TRBD1 (6 bases). The V end was cut by 7 bases, the J end by 4 bases, with 25 bases between. The germline gives CDR1 MNHEY, CDR2 SMNVEV (reference sequence). The CDR3 loop spans 17 amino acids. CDR3 sequence (DNA): TGTGCCAGCACCTCCTTGGACAGCCGGACTGTGGGCACTGAAGCTTTCTTT. The encoded protein is CASTSLDSRTVGTEAFF.

The chain recombines TRBV27 with TRBJ2-7; D is possibly TRBD1 (5 bases). The V end was cut by 5 bases, the J end by 2 bases, with 16 bases between. CDR1 is MNHEY and CDR2 is SMNVEV in the germline V gene (reference sequence). The CDR3 spans 15 residues. CDR3 in amino acids: CASSPSIWTTYEQYF. Written as DNA, the CDR3 is TGTGCCAGCAGTCCCTCCATTTGGACAACCTACGAGCAGTACTTC.

The chain uses TRBV7-9 and TRBJ2-5; tentative D call: TRBD1 (5 bases). From germline, CDR1 is SEHNR and CDR2 FQNEAQ (reference sequence). This CDR3 is built from 15 residues. V dropped 5 bases and J dropped 3 bases, with 16 bases sitting between them. The CDR3 region has the DNA TGTGCCAGCAGCCACTCCGACAGAGAGAAAGAGACCCAGTACTTC. Protein: CASSHSDREKETQYF. Combining the CDR3 with reference TRBV7-9 and TRBJ2-5 gives the whole variable domain DTGVSQNPRHKITKRGQNVTFRCDPISEHNRLYWYRQTLGQGPEFLTYFQNEAQLEKSRLLSDRFSAERPKGSFSTLEIQRTEQGDSAMYLCASSHSDREKETQYFGPGTRLLVL.

The gene calls are TRBV7-9 and TRBJ2-1; the D is unclear. The germline V gene has CDR1 SEHNR and CDR2 FQNEAQ (reference sequence). Trimming took 1 base from V and 4 from J, leaving 11 bases between them. The CDR3 runs 15 residues. The DNA of the CDR3 is TGTGCCAGCAGCTTAGATATTTGGGCTTACAATGAGCAGTTCTTC. Encoded protein: CASSLDIWAYNEQFF.

This clone was counted once. The rearrangement uses TRBV25-1 and TRBJ2-3, with 9 bases identical to TRBD2. This CDR3 is built from 16 residues. Per the germline V gene, CDR1 is MGHDK and CDR2 is SYGVNS. J gave up 2 bases and V 6 bases, and 9 bases lay outside the gene matches. The CDR3 bases are TGTGCCAGCAGGCCAACACTAGCGGGTTTCACAGATACGCAGTATTTT. This sequence encodes CASRPTLAGFTDTQYF.

The V and J genes are TRBV3-1 (or the pseudogene TRBV3-2) and TRBJ1-5, with 7 bases fitting TRBD1. Germline V lookup: CDR1 LGHDT, CDR2 YNNKEL (reference sequence). V was pared by 1 base and J by 1 base, with 4 bases of the junction left unmatched. The CDR3 totals 16 residues. CDR3 DNA: TGTGCCAGCAGCCAAGGTGTGGGACAGAGCAATCAGCCCCAGCATTTT. As protein: CASSQGVGQSNQPQHF.

This chain joins TRBV10-3 and TRBJ1-2, with D hard to call. Looked up from germline, CDR1 is ENHRY and CDR2 is SYGVKD. This CDR3 comprises 14 residues. V was clipped by 2 bases and J by 6 bases, with 13 bases between them. CDR3 nucleotides: TGTGCCATCAGTGAGCCTCCTGGGCGTAATGGCTACACCTTC. Residues: CAISEPPGRNGYTF.

The chain recombines TRBV7-2 with TRBJ2-7, with TRBD2 matching 13 bases. The V gene's germline CDR1 is SGHTA and CDR2 FQGNSA. V gave up 5 bases and J gave up 7 bases; unmatched junction bases: 14. The CDR3 has 17 amino acids. CDR3 in amino acids: CASSQRGGLAGPWEQYF. The CDR3 coding sequence is TGTGCCAGCAGCCAGCGGGGGGGACTAGCGGGGCCCTGGGAGCAGTACTTC.

V usage is TRBV9 and J usage is TRBJ2-3; 8 bases are a match to TRBD1. This CDR3 has 16 amino acids. J was trimmed by 3 bases and V by 0 bases; bases with no gene match: 6. Germline V gives CDR1 SGDLS, CDR2 YYNGEE. CDR3 residues: CASSVAGTGRTDTQYF. The CDR3 bases are TGTGCCAGCAGCGTAGCGGGGACAGGCAGAACAGATACGCAGTATTTT.

The gene calls are TRBV6-1 and TRBJ1-2, with TRBD1 as a possible D gene (5 bases). Germline V gene lookup returns CDR1 MNHNS and CDR2 SASEGT. V was pared by 2 bases and J by 0 bases, with 10 bases between. The CDR3 length is 15 residues. CDR3 coding DNA: TGTGCCAGCAGTGAATGGGCAGGGTCTAACTATGGCTACACCTTC. It is translated as CASSEWAGSNYGYTF.

There are a few counts of this clone. The chain recombines TRBV30 with TRBJ1-1; 7 bases fit TRBD1. The trim removed 5 bases at V and 2 bases at J, leaving 5 bases unmatched. The CDR3 sequence is 13 residues long. The germline V gene encodes CDR1 GTSNPN and CDR2 SVGIG (reference sequence). CDR3 in amino acids: CAWDRASNTEAFF. CDR3 DNA: TGTGCCTGGGACAGGGCCAGCAACACTGAAGCTTTCTTT.

The chain employs TRBV6-5 and TRBJ1-2; the D gene is possibly TRBD1 (5 bases). There are 14 residues in the CDR3. Germline assignment: CDR1 MNHEY and CDR2 SVGAGI. Trimming took 5 bases from V and 6 from J, leaving 16 bases between them. Written as DNA, the CDR3 is TGTGCCAGCAGTCGGCCTCAGTGGGGCCATGGCTACACCTTC. As protein: CASSRPQWGHGYTF.

The V and J genes are TRBV6-5 and TRBJ2-7; the D is unclear. The CDR3 runs 12 residues. Trimming pared 4 bases from V and 0 bases from J, leaving 4 bases between. From germline, CDR1 is MNHEY and CDR2 SVGAGI. CDR3 sequence (DNA): TGTGCCAGCAGTTCAGGCTCCTACGAGCAGTACTTC. Amino acids: CASSSGSYEQYF.

The rearrangement links TRBV7-2 to TRBJ1-2; D is ambiguous. CDR1 is SGHTA and CDR2 is FQGNSA in the germline V gene. The CDR3 is 14 residues long. The V gene lost 1 base and the J gene lost 2 bases, with 8 bases spanning the gap. The CDR3 coding sequence is TGTGCCAGCAGCTTAGTGGCAGGAAACTATGGCTACACCTTC. This translates into CASSLVAGNYGYTF.

V is TRBV21-1 and J is TRBJ1-5; the table's D call of TRBD1 was not tested on the DNA. TRBV21-1 is a recognized pseudogene. This CDR3 is built from 18 residues. The CDR3 DNA follows: TGTGCCAGCAGCAAAGACGCCGACGGGACAGGGACCTATCAGCCCCAGCATTTT. Protein sequence: CASSKDADGTGTYQPQHF.

The chain combines TRBV9 with TRBJ2-1; TRBD2 agrees at 14 bases. V lost 3 bases, J lost 6 bases, and 11 bases stayed unmatched. The CDR3 totals 18 residues. Germline CDR1 SGDLS, CDR2 YYNGEE. CDR3 DNA: TGTGCCAGCAGCGGAAGCGGGGGGACTAGCGGGGGTGGCAATGAGCAGTTCTTC. Residues: CASSGSGGTSGGGNEQFF.

The chain carries TRBV5-4 and TRBJ1-2; maybe TRBD1 (6 bases). The V gene's germline CDR1 is SGHNT and CDR2 YYREEE (reference sequence). The germline V and J ends were trimmed by 0 bases and 6 bases, with 9 bases remaining between them. The CDR3 covers 13 residues. The CDR3 protein is CASSLAQGNGYTF. Written as DNA, the CDR3 is TGTGCCAGCAGCTTGGCACAGGGAAATGGCTACACCTTC.

The chain joins TRBV28 to TRBJ2-7, with 14 bases matching TRBD2. Germline V gives CDR1 MDHEN, CDR2 SYDVKM. There are 15 residues in the CDR3. Unmatched junction bases numbered 5, after V lost 7 bases and J lost 3 bases. CDR3 protein: CASKGLAGVFYEQYF. In DNA form, the CDR3 reads TGTGCCAGCAAGGGACTAGCGGGGGTTTTCTACGAGCAGTACTTC.

The CDR3 coding sequence is TGTGCCAGCAGCTGGGCGACAGGGAGGAATTCACCCCTCCACTTT. This sequence encodes CASSWATGRNSPLHF. The rearrangement joins TRBV5-5 to TRBJ1-6; 7 bases are shared with TRBD1. The V gene end was trimmed by 3 bases and the J gene end by 7 bases; junction bases not matched to a gene: 7. The CDR3 has 15 amino acids. Germline lookup yields CDR1 SGHKS and CDR2 YYEKEE (reference sequence).

This clone showed up just once. J is TRBJ2-5 and V is TRBV6-2 or TRBV6-3, with 8 nucleotides matching TRBD1. The trim removed 2 bases at V and 5 bases at J, leaving 7 bases unmatched. The CDR3 contains 15 residues. CDR1 is MNHEY, CDR2 SVGEGT, per germline. The CDR3 region has the DNA TGTGCCAGCAGTTACCCGACAGGGGCCTTTGAGACCCAGTACTTC. Protein sequence: CASSYPTGAFETQYF.

The rearrangement uses TRBV11-2 and TRBJ1-1; no clear D. V lost 7 bases and J lost 1, with 10 bases in between. CDR1 is SGHAT and CDR2 is FQNNGV in the germline V gene. The CDR3 consists of 13 residues. CDR3 loop: CASIFTPNTEAFF. The DNA of the CDR3 is TGTGCCAGCATCTTCACACCGAACACTGAAGCTTTCTTT.

V is TRBV27 and J is TRBJ2-3; D ambiguous. The CDR3 runs to 16 residues. CDR1 is MNHEY, CDR2 SMNVEV, per germline (reference sequence). V lost 5 bases and J lost 0, with 15 bases in between. In nucleotides, the CDR3 is TGTGCCAGCAGTCGCCCTTACCCCACTAGCACAGATACGCAGTATTTT. Its translation is CASSRPYPTSTDTQYF.